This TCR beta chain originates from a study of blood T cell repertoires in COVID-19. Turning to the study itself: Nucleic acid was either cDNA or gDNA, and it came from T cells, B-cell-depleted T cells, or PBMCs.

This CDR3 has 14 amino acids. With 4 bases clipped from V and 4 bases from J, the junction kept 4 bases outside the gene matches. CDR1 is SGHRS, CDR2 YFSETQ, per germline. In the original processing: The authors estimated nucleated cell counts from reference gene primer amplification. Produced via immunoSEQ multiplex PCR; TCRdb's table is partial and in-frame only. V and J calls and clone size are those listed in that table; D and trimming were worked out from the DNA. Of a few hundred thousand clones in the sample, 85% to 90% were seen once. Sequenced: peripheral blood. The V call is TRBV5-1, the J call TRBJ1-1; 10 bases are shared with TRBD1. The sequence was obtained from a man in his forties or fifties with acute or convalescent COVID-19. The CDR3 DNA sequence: TGCGCCAGCAGCCGGGGACAGGGGCTCACTGAAGCTTTCTTT. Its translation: CASSRGQGLTEAFF.